The next 12 T cell receptor beta chains were all read from a single sample in a study of blood T cell repertoires in COVID-19. Profiling relied on immunoSEQ multiplex PCR, and the TCRdb table lists in-frame clones only, not all of them. Found here are approximately 290,000 clones, roughly 91% of them singletons; the top ten hold 11%. Sequenced sample: peripheral blood. These receptors all come from a woman aged 30 to 39 with COVID-19, enrolled during active disease.

The rearrangement links TRBV21-1 to TRBJ1-2. TRBV21-1 represents a pseudogene. This CDR3 comprises 14 residues. The CDR3 protein is CASSKVRAGKGYTF. Here the CDR3 DNA reads TGTGCCAGCAGCAAAGTGCGGGCGGGGAAGGGCTACACCTTC.

The chain couples TRBV4-1 to TRBJ1-2; 8 nucleotides line up with TRBD1. J lost 3 bases, V lost 0 bases, and 6 bases had no gene match. The CDR3 runs 16 residues. Germline lookup yields CDR1 MGHRA and CDR2 YSYEKL. CDR3 nucleotide sequence: TGCGCCAGCAGCCAAGAGGGGACAGGACGGGACTATGGCTACACCTTC. Protein sequence: CASSQEGTGRDYGYTF.

The chain uses TRBV27 and TRBJ2-1; D is undetermined. Per germline, CDR1 MNHEY and CDR2 SMNVEV (reference sequence). Trimming stripped 3 bases from V and 7 bases from J, with 4 bases between. The CDR3 covers 11 residues. CDR3 sequence (DNA): TGTGCCAGCAGTTTTAATAATGAGCAGTTCTTC. This gives the protein CASSFNNEQFF.

This chain links TRBV13 with TRBJ2-1; TRBD2 might be the D (5 bases). The V and J ends lost 2 bases and 0 bases respectively, with 8 bases between them. Germline CDR1 is PRHDT and CDR2 is FYEKMQ (reference sequence). This CDR3 has 15 amino acids. Here the CDR3 DNA reads TGTGCCAGCAGCTTACCGGGGAGCTCCTACAATGAGCAGTTCTTC. It encodes CASSLPGSSYNEQFF.

The CDR3, as DNA: TGTGCCAGCACCTGGACAGCTAACTATGGCTACACCTTC. Its protein product is CASTWTANYGYTF. The chain links TRBV2 to TRBJ1-2; D might be TRBD1 (6 bases). Germline CDR1 reads SNHLY; CDR2 reads FYNNEI. The CDR3 is 13 residues long. Deletions cut 7 bases from V and 0 bases from J, with 9 bases between.

The rearrangement joins TRBV12-3 or TRBV12-4 to TRBJ1-1; weak D call: TRBD1 (6 bases). Trimming stripped 7 bases from V and 8 bases from J, with 14 bases between. CDR3 size: 12 residues. In nucleotides, the CDR3 is TGTGCCAGCACCTTGGACAGCTTCGAAGCTTTCTTT. Translated: CASTLDSFEAFF.

The genes are TRBV10-3 and TRBJ1-5, with a weak D call TRBD1 (6 bases). This CDR3 comprises 14 residues. The V gene lost 4 bases and the J gene lost 4 bases, with 11 bases spanning the gap. Germline V lookup: CDR1 ENHRY, CDR2 SYGVKD. The CDR3 coding sequence is TGTGCCATCAGTGGGGGGCGGCATAATCAGCCCCAGCATTTT. Protein product: CAISGGRHNQPQHF.

The chain is built from TRBV11-2 and TRBJ2-7; no clear D. The V gene lost 1 base and the J gene lost 3 bases, with 10 bases spanning the gap. Germline lookup yields CDR1 SGHAT and CDR2 FQNNGV. This CDR3 contains 14 residues. CDR3 in amino acids: CASSLGTALYEQYF. The CDR3 nucleotides read TGTGCCAGCAGCTTAGGAACAGCCCTCTACGAGCAGTACTTC.

The V call is TRBV2, the J call TRBJ1-5; D is ambiguous. Trimming pared 6 bases from V and 9 bases from J, leaving 15 bases between. This CDR3 is 13 amino acids long. Germline CDR1 and CDR2: SNHLY and FYNNEI. The CDR3 loop reads CASSPSTPGPQHF. Written as DNA, the CDR3 is TGTGCCAGCAGCCCGAGTACCCCCGGGCCCCAGCATTTT.

CDR3 sequence: CASSLASRGTENYGYTF. DNA of the CDR3: TGTGCCAGCAGCTTAGCGAGTAGAGGGACAGAGAACTATGGCTACACCTTC. This sequence joins TRBV7-9 and TRBJ1-2, with 7 bases fitting TRBD1. The CDR3 extends over 17 amino acids. Germline loops: CDR1 SEHNR, CDR2 FQNEAQ (reference sequence). The J segment lost 2 bases and the V segment lost 0 bases, leaving 9 bases of the junction unmatched.

The chain employs TRBV11-2 and TRBJ2-3; TRBD1 agrees at 7 bases. CDR1 and CDR2 (germline): SGHAT, FQNNGV. The V gene end was trimmed by 5 bases and the J gene end by 0 bases; junction bases not matched to a gene: 17. CDR3 length: 19 residues. In nucleotides, the CDR3 is TGTGCCAGCAGCGTACTCGGGACAGTTACATCTCTTAGCACAGATACGCAGTATTTT. Translated: CASSVLGTVTSLSTDTQYF.

The chain joins TRBV4-1 to TRBJ1-1; D may be TRBD1 (6 bases). This CDR3 region has 16 residues. Germline V gene data show CDR1 as MGHRA and CDR2 as YSYEKL. V was clipped by 0 bases and J by 7 bases, with 18 bases between them. Here the CDR3 DNA reads TGCGCCAGCAGCCAAGAACATGCGCAGGGACAATATGAAGCTTTCTTT. Encoded protein: CASSQEHAQGQYEAFF.